The sequence of this T cell receptor (beta chain) was determined in a study of OX40 agonist ivuxolimab in advanced cancers. Generated by immunoSEQ multiplex PCR, the TCRdb table keeps only in-frame clones and is missing some. The sample lists tens of thousands of clones; 80% to 85% were seen once. Trimming took 5 bases from V and 7 from J; bases not matched to a gene: 4. This CDR3 has 12 amino acids. Germline V gives CDR1 LNHDA, CDR2 SQIVND (reference sequence). The sequence derives from an adult with an advanced solid tumor such as melanoma, head and neck, liver or kidney cancer. This specimen was CD4+ or CD8+ T cells sorted from blood, taken in a trial of the OX40 agonist ivuxolimab. The chain joins TRBV19 to TRBJ2-7, with TRBD2 identical over 8 bases. In DNA form, the CDR3 reads TGTGCCAGTAGTCTGGCGGGGGGTGAGCAGTACTTC. Its translation: CASSLAGGEQYF. Combining the CDR3 with reference TRBV19 and TRBJ2-7 gives the whole variable domain DGGITQSPKYLFRKEGQNVTLSCEQNLNHDAMYWYRQDPGQGLRLIYYSQIVNDFQKGDIAEGYSVSREKKESFPLTVTSAQKNPTAFYLCASSLAGGEQYFGPGTRLTVT.